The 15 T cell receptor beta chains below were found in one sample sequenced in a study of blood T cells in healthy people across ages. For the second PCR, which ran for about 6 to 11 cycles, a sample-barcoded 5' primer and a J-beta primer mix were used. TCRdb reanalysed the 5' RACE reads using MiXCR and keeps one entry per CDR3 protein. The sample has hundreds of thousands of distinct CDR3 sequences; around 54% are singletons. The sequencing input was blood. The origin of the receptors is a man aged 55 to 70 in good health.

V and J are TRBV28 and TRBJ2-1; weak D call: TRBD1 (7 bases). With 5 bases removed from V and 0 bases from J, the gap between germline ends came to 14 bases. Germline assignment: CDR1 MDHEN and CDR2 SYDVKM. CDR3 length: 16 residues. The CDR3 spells CASSRTGGGSYNEQFF. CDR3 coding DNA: TGTGCCAGCAGTAGGACAGGAGGGGGCTCCTACAATGAGCAGTTCTTC.

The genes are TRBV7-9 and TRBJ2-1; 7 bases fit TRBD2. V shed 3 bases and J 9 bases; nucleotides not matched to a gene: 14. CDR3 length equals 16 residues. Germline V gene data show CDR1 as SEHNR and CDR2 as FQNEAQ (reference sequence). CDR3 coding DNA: TGTGCCAGCAGCTTCGGGGATTCCGGGGGGACGAGTGAGCAGTTCTTC. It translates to CASSFGDSGGTSEQFF.

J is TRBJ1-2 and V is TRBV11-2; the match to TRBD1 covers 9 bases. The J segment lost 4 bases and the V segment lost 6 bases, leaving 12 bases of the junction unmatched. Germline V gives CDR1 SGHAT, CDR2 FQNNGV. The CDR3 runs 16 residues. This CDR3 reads CASSFHPGQGSYGYTF. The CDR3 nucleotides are TGTGCCAGCAGTTTTCACCCGGGACAGGGTTCCTATGGCTACACCTTC.

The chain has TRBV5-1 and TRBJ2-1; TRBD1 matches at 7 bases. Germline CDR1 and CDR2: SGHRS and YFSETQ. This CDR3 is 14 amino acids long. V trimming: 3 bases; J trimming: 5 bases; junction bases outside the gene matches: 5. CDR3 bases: TGCGCCAGCAGCTCCGGGACAGTAAACAATGAGCAGTTCTTC. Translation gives CASSSGTVNNEQFF.

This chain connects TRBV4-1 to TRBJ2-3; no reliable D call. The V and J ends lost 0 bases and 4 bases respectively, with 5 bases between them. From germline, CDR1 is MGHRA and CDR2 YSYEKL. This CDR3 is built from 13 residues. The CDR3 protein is CASSQDPPDTQYF. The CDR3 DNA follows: TGCGCCAGCAGCCAAGATCCTCCAGATACGCAGTATTTT.

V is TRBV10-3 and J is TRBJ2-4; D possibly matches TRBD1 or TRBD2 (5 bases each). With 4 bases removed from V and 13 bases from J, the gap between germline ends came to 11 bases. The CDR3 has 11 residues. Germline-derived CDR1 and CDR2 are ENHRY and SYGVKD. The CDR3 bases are TGTGCCATCAGTGTACTGGGGGAGCAGTACTTC. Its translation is CAISVLGEQYF.

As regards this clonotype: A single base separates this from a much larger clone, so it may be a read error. For the CDR3, the DNA is TGTGCCTGCAGCTTGGACAGGAGGGTCACTGAAGCTTTCTTT. Protein: CACSLDRRVTEAFF. The chain recombines TRBV11-2 with TRBJ1-1; 7 nucleotides align to TRBD1. The germline V gene has CDR1 SGHAT and CDR2 FQNNGV. The CDR3 has 14 amino acids.

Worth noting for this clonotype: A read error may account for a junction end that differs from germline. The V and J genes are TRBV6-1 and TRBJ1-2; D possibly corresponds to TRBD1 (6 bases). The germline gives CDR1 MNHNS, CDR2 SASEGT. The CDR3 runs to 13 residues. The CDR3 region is CASSVNRVQGYTF. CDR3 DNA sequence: TGCGCCAGCAGCGTAAACAGGGTTCAGGGCTACACCTTC.

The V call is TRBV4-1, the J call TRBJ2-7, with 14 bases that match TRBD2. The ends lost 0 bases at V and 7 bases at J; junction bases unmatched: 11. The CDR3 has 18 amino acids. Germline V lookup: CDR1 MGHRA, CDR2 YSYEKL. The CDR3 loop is CASSQEGTSGGSWREQYF. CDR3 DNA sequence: TGCGCCAGCAGCCAAGAAGGGACTAGCGGGGGATCGTGGAGAGAGCAGTACTTC.

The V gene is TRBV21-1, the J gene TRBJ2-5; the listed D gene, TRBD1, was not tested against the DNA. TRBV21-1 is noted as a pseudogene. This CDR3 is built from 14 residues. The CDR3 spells CASSKETVQETQYF. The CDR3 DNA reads TGTGCCAGCAGCAAAGAGACAGTCCAAGAGACCCAGTACTTC.

The CDR3: CAISESSEGIQETQYF. The CDR3 DNA reads as TGTGCCATCAGTGAGTCCAGTGAAGGTATCCAAGAGACCCAGTACTTC. V usage is TRBV10-3 and J usage is TRBJ2-5, with D unclear. V lost 0 bases and J 1 base, leaving 12 bases between the germline ends. Germline-derived CDR1 and CDR2 are ENHRY and SYGVKD. This CDR3 contains 16 residues.

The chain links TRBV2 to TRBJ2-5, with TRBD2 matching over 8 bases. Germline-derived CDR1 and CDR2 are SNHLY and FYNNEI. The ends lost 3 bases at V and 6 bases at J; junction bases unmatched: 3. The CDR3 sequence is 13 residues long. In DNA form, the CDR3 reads TGTGCCAGCAGTGAGGGGACTAGTAAGACCCAGTACTTC. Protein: CASSEGTSKTQYF.

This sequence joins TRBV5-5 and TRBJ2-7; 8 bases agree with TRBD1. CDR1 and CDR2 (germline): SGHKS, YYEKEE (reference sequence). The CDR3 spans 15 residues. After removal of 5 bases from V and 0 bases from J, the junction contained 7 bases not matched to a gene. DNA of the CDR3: TGTGCCAGCAGTTCAGGGGGCCTTCGCTCCTACGAGCAGTACTTC. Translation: CASSSGGLRSYEQYF.

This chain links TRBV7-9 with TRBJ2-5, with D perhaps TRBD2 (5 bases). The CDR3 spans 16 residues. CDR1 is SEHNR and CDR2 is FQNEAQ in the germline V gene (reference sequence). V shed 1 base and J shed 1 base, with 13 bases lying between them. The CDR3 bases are TGTGCCAGCAGCTTAGGTAGCGCAGCACTCCAAGAGACCCAGTACTTC. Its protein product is CASSLGSAALQETQYF. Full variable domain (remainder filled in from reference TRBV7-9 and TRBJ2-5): DTGVSQNPRHKITKRGQNVTFRCDPISEHNRLYWYRQTLGQGPEFLTYFQNEAQLEKSRLLSDRFSAERPKGSFSTLEIQRTEQGDSAMYLCASSLGSAALQETQYFGPGTRLLVL.

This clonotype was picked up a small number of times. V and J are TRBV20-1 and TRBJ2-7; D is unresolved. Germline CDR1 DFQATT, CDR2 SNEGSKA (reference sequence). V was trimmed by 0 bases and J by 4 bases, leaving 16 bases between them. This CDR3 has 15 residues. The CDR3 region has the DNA TGCAGTGCTAGAGATCTACAAGCCGCCGGTTACGAGCAGTACTTC. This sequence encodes CSARDLQAAGYEQYF.